This TCR beta chain stems from a study of T cells in localized non-small cell lung cancer. Produced via immunoSEQ multiplex PCR; TCRdb's table is partial and in-frame only. The table records about 2,300 clones, approximately 25% of them present only once. V shed 1 base and J shed 7 bases, with 8 bases lying between them. Per the germline V gene, CDR1 is MGHRA and CDR2 is YSYEKL. The CDR3 is 14 residues long. Whole-study findings and limits: Adjacent uninvolved lung had the highest clonality, suggesting focused antigen responses. Multi-region tumor sequencing was not done, so intratumor heterogeneity could not be excluded. Adjacent lung was found to contain a median roughly 50 of the top 100 tumor clones.

This clone is medium-sized. Its antigen is unknown. The sample was lung tumor tissue, taken before any cancer treatment. This sequence originates from a woman aged 35 to 70 with stage II lung adenocarcinoma. J is TRBJ1-6 and V is TRBV4-1, with a weak D call TRBD1 (6 bases). The CDR3 DNA reads as TGCGCCAGCAGCCAAGCCGGGACAAATTCACCCCTCCACTTT. Its translation is CASSQAGTNSPLHF.